These 31 T cell receptor beta chains were sequenced from one sample in a study of tumor and adjacent non-tumor tissue in lung cancer (dated by TCRdb to the late 2010s). Bulk unsorted tissue served as the source for RNA extraction, and RNA quality was assessed using a NanoDrop ND-1000 and an Agilent 2100. The normal lung samples consisted of distant non-tumor tissue collected more than 3 cm from the tumor edge. The method behind the library was multiplex PCR. TCRdb names Illumina HiSeq 2500 as the instrument used. TCRbeta libraries were built by three rounds of nested PCR using primers (Table S4), following protocols modified from ARM-PCR. The public reads were reanalyzed by TCRdb: fastp trimming at Q25, MiXCR alignment, in-frame beta chains only. Identical CDR3 protein sequences are pooled into one entry, listed with their most common genes and DNA. This sample lists 80,000 or so distinct CDR3 sequences; 65% to 85% were detected once. Jointly, the top ten make up less than 60% of the sample.

Sequencing was done on a sample of distant non-tumor lung tissue. These TCRs come from a man aged 55 to 69 with non-small cell lung cancer.

This clonotype was counted at least ten times. The chain couples TRBV6-5 to TRBJ1-6, with a possible D match to TRBD1 (6 bases). The CDR3 has 15 residues. Germline values: CDR1 MNHEY, CDR2 SVGAGI. V dropped 4 bases and J dropped 8 bases, with 15 bases sitting between them. The CDR3: CASSLTGIMDSPLHF. Written as DNA, the CDR3 is TGTGCCAGCAGTTTAACAGGGATTATGGATTCACCCCTCCACTTT.

As to this clonotype: Its ends do not fully match the called genes, so a read error is possible. The V and J genes are TRBV11-2 and TRBJ2-6; tentatively, D is TRBD1 (5 bases). The CDR3 runs 14 residues. Germline V lookup: CDR1 SGHAT, CDR2 FQNNGV. In DNA form, the CDR3 reads TGTGCCAGTAGTCCTATCTTTGGGGCCAATGTCCTGATTTTC. Protein sequence: CASSPIFGANVLIF.

A note on this clonotype: A much larger clone differs from this one at a single base, so this may be a read error. The CDR3 here is CASSQEASPEPATQYF. The CDR3 bases are TGTGCCAGCAGCCAAGAGGCTAGCCCAGAGCCAGCTACGCAGTATTTT. The chain recombines TRBV4-2 with TRBJ2-3; D perhaps matches TRBD2 (5 bases). The V and J ends lost 0 bases and 8 bases respectively, with 18 bases between them. The CDR3 contains 16 residues. Germline CDR1 reads LGHNA; CDR2 reads YNFKEQ.

As concerns this clonotype: This is likely a read error, given that the CDR3 carries no conserved phenylalanine or tryptophan at its end. The chain combines TRBV5-1 with TRBJ2-2, with a weak D call TRBD1 (6 bases). V was clipped by 5 bases and J by 0 bases, with 17 bases between them. The germline gives CDR1 SGHRS, CDR2 YFSETQ. The CDR3 is 17 amino acids. The CDR3 DNA reads TGCGCCAGCAGAGAAAACTCCGGGACATCGAACACCGGGGAGCTGTTTTTG. It yields the protein CASRENSGTSNTGELFL.

In this sample, this clonotype turned up a few times. A junction boundary mismatches the germline segment, possibly from a read error. V usage is TRBV11-2 and J usage is TRBJ2-1; D possibly corresponds to TRBD1 (6 bases). This CDR3 contains 15 residues. The germline CDR1 and CDR2 sequences are SGHAT and FQNNGV. In DNA form, the CDR3 reads TGTGCCAGCAGCTTCACAGGGAGCTCCCAGAATGGGCAGTTCTTC. Encoded protein: CASSFTGSSQNGQFF. The complete variable domain, with remaining parts taken from reference TRBV11-2 and TRBJ2-1, reads EAGVAQSPRYKIIEKRQSVAFWCNPISGHATLYWYQQILGQGPKLLIQFQNNGVVDDSQLPKDRFSAERLKGVDSTLKIQPAKLEDSAVYLCASSFTGSSQNGQFFGPGTRLTVL.

The chain has TRBV13 and TRBJ2-2; D is undetermined. CDR1 and CDR2 (germline): PRHDT, FYEKMQ (reference sequence). V shed 11 bases and J shed 6 bases, with 13 bases lying between them. The CDR3 has 12 amino acids. Here the CDR3 reads CACNQPAGELFF. CDR3 bases: TGTGCCTGCAACCAGCCGGCCGGGGAGCTGTTTTTT.

On this clonotype: The junction departs from the called germline gene at one end, perhaps through a read error. The genes are TRBV6-5 and TRBJ1-1; D ambiguous. CDR1 and CDR2 from the germline V gene are MNHEY and SVGAGI. This CDR3 contains 14 residues. In nucleotides, the CDR3 is TGTACCAGCAGTTACGTGGGGATTAACACTGAAGCTTTCTTT. It encodes CTSSYVGINTEAFF.

Regarding this clonotype: The junction departs from the called germline gene at one end, perhaps through a read error. The chain's CDR3 is CASSIVPKDRASGANILTF. As DNA, the CDR3 is TGTGCCAGCAGCATAGTTCCAAAGGACAGGGCCTCTGGGGCCAACATCCTGACTTTC. The chain recombines TRBV11-2 with TRBJ2-6; 8 bases align to TRBD1. From germline, CDR1 is SGHAT and CDR2 FQNNGV. This CDR3 contains 19 residues.

This clonotype was detected only once. A junction end diverges from the germline sequence, so it may reflect a read error. This chain links TRBV12-3 or TRBV12-4 with TRBJ2-5, with TRBD1 matching over 8 bases. CDR3 length equals 18 residues. CDR3 loop: CSSSLAVFGTGMRGTQYF. As DNA, the CDR3 is TGTTCCAGCAGTTTAGCAGTTTTCGGGACAGGAATGCGGGGGACCCAGTACTTC.

Worth noting for this clonotype: Relative to the germline gene, one junction end is altered; a read error may explain this. The chain links TRBV6-5 to TRBJ1-1; D unclear. Germline CDR1 MNHEY, CDR2 SVGAGI. This CDR3 has 14 amino acids. CDR3 DNA: TGTGCCAGCAGTTACTGGGATGGAATCACTGAAGTTTTCTTT. Residues: CASSYWDGITEVFF.

Comments on this clonotype: Just one base apart from a much larger clone, this may be a read error. This chain links TRBV20-1 with TRBJ2-7; a possible D gene is TRBD2 (6 bases). Trimming stripped 6 bases from V and 6 bases from J, with 12 bases between. The CDR3 is made up of 11 amino acids. CDR1 DFQATT and CDR2 SNEGSKA come from the germline V gene (reference sequence). Written as DNA, the CDR3 is TGCAGTGCCGCGGGGCGGGGCGAGCAGTACTTC. It is translated as CSAAGRGEQYF.

The rearrangement uses TRBV6-5 and TRBJ2-1, with D hard to call. Germline CDR1 and CDR2: MNHEY and SVGAGI. This CDR3 is 12 amino acids long. CDR3 sequence reads: CPGSRTNNEQFF. DNA for the CDR3: TGTCCCGGCAGTCGGACGAACAATGAGCAGTTCTTC.

A few counts support this clonotype. V gene TRBV6-6 combines with J gene TRBJ2-3; D is perhaps TRBD1 (6 bases). CDR1 and CDR2 (germline): MNHNY, SVGAGI (reference sequence). This CDR3 has 15 amino acids. Trimming removed 5 bases at V and 4 bases at J, with 16 bases between. In DNA form, the CDR3 reads TGTGCCAGCAGTATTACAGGGAGTAGGTCAGATACGCAGTATTTT. This sequence encodes CASSITGSRSDTQYF.

This clonotype appeared a single time. The DNA is left out, because the CDR3 cannot be placed on it with certainty; the CDR3 is given as TCRdb lists it. This chain links TRBV20-1 with TRBJ1-2. The CDR3 has 13 amino acids, counting both end residues. The germline CDR1 and CDR2 sequences are DFQATT and SNEGSKA (reference sequence). The CDR3 here is CSAGQGPVYGCTF.

In its sample, this clonotype was seen many times. This chain joins TRBV10-2 and TRBJ2-1, with 11 positions matching TRBD2. The CDR3 consists of 13 residues. Germline CDR1 WSHSY, CDR2 SAAADI. V shed 9 bases, J shed 6 bases, and the junction held 4 bases outside the gene matches. CDR3 sequence: CASQLAGANEQFF. The CDR3 region has the DNA TGCGCCAGTCAACTAGCGGGAGCCAATGAGCAGTTCTTC.

Many counts were recorded for this clonotype. The genes are TRBV11-2 and TRBJ2-3; possible D gene TRBD1, 6 bases. V dropped 0 bases and J dropped 5 bases, with 6 bases sitting between them. CDR1 and CDR2 (germline): SGHAT, FQNNGV. This CDR3 is 13 amino acids long. The chain's CDR3 is CASSLDRGDTQYF. CDR3 nucleotides: TGTGCCAGCAGCTTAGACAGGGGAGATACGCAGTATTTT.

About this clonotype: A read error may account for a junction end that differs from germline. This chain joins TRBV10-3 and TRBJ1-2; D is unresolved. Germline-derived CDR1 and CDR2 are ENHRY and SYGVKD. The CDR3 has 13 residues. For the CDR3, the DNA is TGTGCCATTAGTGATGAGGGCAACTATGGCTACTCCTTC. Translating it yields CAISDEGNYGYSF.

With regard to this clonotype: With a much larger clone just one base away, this may be a read error. V and J are TRBV7-8 and TRBJ1-5; D is unclear. V was shortened by 2 bases and J by 5 bases, with 7 bases between the two germline ends. The V gene's germline CDR1 is SGHVS and CDR2 FQNEAQ. The CDR3 length is 13 residues. CDR3 sequence (DNA): TGTGCCAGCAGCTTACAGGTAGATCAGCCCCAGCATTTT. It yields the protein CASSLQVDQPQHF.

This clonotype has ten or more counts. CDR3 protein: CASSNTGSPLHF. The CDR3 bases are TGTGCCAGCAGCAACACAGGTTCACCCCTCCACTTT. V and J are TRBV12-3 or TRBV12-4 and TRBJ1-6; D is possibly TRBD1 (5 bases). V was pared by 6 bases and J by 9 bases, with 9 bases between. This CDR3 has 12 amino acids.

CDR3 sequence (DNA): TGTGCCAGCAGCTCCCGGGGAGCGGGAGGACAAAGAGGCGGGGAGCTGTTTTTT. Protein sequence: CASSSRGAGGQRGGELFF. V gene TRBV11-3 combines with J gene TRBJ2-2; 9 bases align to TRBD2. Germline trimming cut 4 bases from V and 7 bases from J; bases unmatched to any gene: 16. There are 18 residues in the CDR3. The germline gives CDR1 SGHNT, CDR2 YENEEA.

This clonotype was recorded a few times. The conserved phenylalanine or tryptophan normally closing the CDR3 is absent here, so this likely arose from a read error. V and J are TRBV5-1 and TRBJ2-3; D not certain. The CDR3 loop spans 15 amino acids. Per the germline V gene, CDR1 is SGHRS and CDR2 is YFSETQ. The ends were cut back, 3 bases at V and 1 base at J, with 12 bases in the middle. The CDR3 sequence is CASSYDSGGTDTQYS. CDR3 DNA: TGCGCCAGCAGCTATGATAGTGGGGGCACAGATACGCAGTATTCT.

In its sample, this clonotype was seen a few times. This clone may be a read error of a much larger clone one base away. This chain connects TRBV6-5 to TRBJ2-6, with 9 bases that match TRBD1. Germline CDR1 MNHEY, CDR2 SVGAGI. Trimming at V came to 7 bases and at J to 4 bases, leaving 8 bases not matched to a gene. The CDR3 extends over 16 amino acids. CDR3 sequence reads: CASNEQGAVGANVLTF. The CDR3 coding sequence is TGTGCCAGCAATGAACAGGGGGCGGTCGGGGCCAACGTCCTGACTTTC.

Turning to this clonotype: The CDR3 does not end in the conserved phenylalanine or tryptophan, so this is likely a read error. Because the CDR3's place on the DNA is in doubt, the DNA is left out and the CDR3 is given as listed by TCRdb. This sequence joins TRBV20-1 and TRBJ2-1; TRBD2, the D gene given by the table, was not confirmed from the DNA. The CDR3 totals 14 residues, both ends included. Germline V gene lookup returns CDR1 DFQATT and CDR2 SNEGSKA (reference sequence). The CDR3 here is CSARGLADYNELFL.

This clonotype was seen once. The junction departs from the called germline gene at one end, perhaps through a read error. J is TRBJ2-5 and V is TRBV6-1; 7 nucleotides align to TRBD1. This CDR3 comprises 14 residues. CDR1 is MNHNS, CDR2 SASEGT, per germline. The CDR3 loop reads CASSGGTAQETQCF. The CDR3, as DNA: TGTGCCAGCAGTGGAGGGACAGCCCAAGAGACCCAGTGCTTC.

Points on this clonotype: No conserved phenylalanine or tryptophan ends this CDR3, so it is likely a read error. This chain uses TRBV12-3 or TRBV12-4 with TRBJ1-2; maybe TRBD1 (6 bases). The CDR3 consists of 13 residues. The CDR3, as DNA: TGTGCTAGCAGGGGAGATGATGATTATGGCTACACCCTC. Its protein product is CASRGDDDYGYTL.

Turning to this clonotype: Mismatch with germline at one junction end may stem from a read error. V is TRBV6-1 and J is TRBJ2-7; 10 nucleotides match TRBD1. This CDR3 spans 14 amino acids. Germline V gives CDR1 MNHNS, CDR2 SASEGT. DNA of the CDR3: TGTGCCAGCGGTGACCGGGACAGGGGCGCCGAGCAGTACTTC. Protein sequence: CASGDRDRGAEQYF.

Concerning this clonotype itself: The junction departs from germline at one end; a sequencing error may be responsible. This chain links TRBV11-1 with TRBJ2-5; D perhaps matches TRBD2 (5 bases). From germline, CDR1 is SGHAT and CDR2 FQDESV (reference sequence). CDR3 length equals 14 residues. CDR3 loop: CASGFTPGGEIQYF. Here the CDR3 DNA reads TGCGCCAGCGGCTTTACACCGGGTGGAGAGATCCAGTACTTC. The full variable domain, completed using reference TRBV11-1 and TRBJ2-5, is EAEVAQSPRYKITEKSQAVAFWCDPISGHATLYWYRQILGQGPELLVQFQDESVVDDSQLPKDRFSAERLKGVDSTLKIQPAELGDSAMYLCASGFTPGGEIQYFGPGTRLLVL.

For this clonotype: A read error is possible here, since a much larger clone lies one base away. The chain has TRBV11-2 and TRBJ2-1, with TRBD1 matching over 9 bases. Germline trimming cut 7 bases from V and 7 bases from J; bases unmatched to any gene: 8. The germline gives CDR1 SGHAT, CDR2 FQNNGV. The CDR3 has 14 amino acids. CDR3 coding DNA: TGTGCCAGCATAGCCGGGACAGGGAAGAATGAGCAGTTCTTC. It encodes CASIAGTGKNEQFF.

For this clonotype: At one of its ends the junction is not consistent with the germline gene, which may arise from a read error. CDR3 bases: TGTGCTAGCAGCTCGCACGGACGGCAGACTGGGGCTTTCTTT. This codes for CASSSHGRQTGAFF. The genes are TRBV11-2 and TRBJ1-1; D is unresolved. This CDR3 has 14 residues. CDR1 and CDR2 (germline): SGHAT, FQNNGV. The whole variable domain, remainder taken from reference TRBV11-2 and TRBJ1-1, is EAGVAQSPRYKIIEKRQSVAFWCNPISGHATLYWYQQILGQGPKLLIQFQNNGVVDDSQLPKDRFSAERLKGVDSTLKIQPAKLEDSAVYLCASSSHGRQTGAFFGQGTRLTVV.

As regards this clonotype: This likely comes from a read error, as the CDR3 has no conserved phenylalanine or tryptophan at its end. The chain combines TRBV6-5 with TRBJ1-5; tentatively, D is TRBD1 (5 bases). Germline lookup yields CDR1 MNHEY and CDR2 SVGAGI. The CDR3 loop spans 15 amino acids. CDR3 nucleotides: TGTGCCAGCAGTTACCTGCAGGGAATCAATCAGTCCCAGCATGTT. Translated: CASSYLQGINQSQHV.

Note on this clonotype: At one end the junction does not follow the germline gene, possibly because of a read error. The rearrangement joins TRBV30 to TRBJ1-2, with D tentatively TRBD1 (6 bases). CDR1 is GTSNPN, CDR2 SVGIG, per germline (reference sequence). The CDR3 covers 14 residues. CDR3 loop: CACSVKGANYGYTF. DNA for the CDR3: TGTGCCTGTAGTGTGAAGGGGGCTAACTATGGCTACACCTTC.